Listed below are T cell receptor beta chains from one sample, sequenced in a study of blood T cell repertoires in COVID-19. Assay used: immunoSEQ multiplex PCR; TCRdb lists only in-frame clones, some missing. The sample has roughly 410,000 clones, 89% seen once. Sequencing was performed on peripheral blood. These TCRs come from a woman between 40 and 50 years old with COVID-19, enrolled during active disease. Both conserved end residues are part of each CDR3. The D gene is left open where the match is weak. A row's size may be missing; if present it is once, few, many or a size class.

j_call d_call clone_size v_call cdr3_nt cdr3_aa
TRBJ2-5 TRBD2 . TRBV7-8 TGTGCCAGCAGCCCCATAGCGGGGGTCGATGAGACCCAGTACTTC CASSPIAGVDETQYF
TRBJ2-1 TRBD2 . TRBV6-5 TGTGCCAGCAGTTACTCGACTAGCGGGACCTGGGAGTTCTTC CASSYSTSGTWEFF
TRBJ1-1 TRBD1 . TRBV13 TGTGCCAGCAGCACCCGCGGGACAGGGCGCACTGAAGCTTTCTTT CASSTRGTGRTEAFF
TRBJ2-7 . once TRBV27 TGTGCCAGCGCTAAACGCGGCGACCCCTCATACGAGCAGTACTTC CASAKRGDPSYEQYF
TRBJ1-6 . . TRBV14 TGTGCCAGCAGCCAAGAGTCGGGAAGAAATTCACCCCTCCACTTT CASSQESGRNSPLHF
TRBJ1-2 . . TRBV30 TGTGCCTGGATAGCGAGAACAGGGAGTAACACCTTC CAWIARTGSNTF
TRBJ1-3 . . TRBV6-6 TGTGCCAGCAGTTTACCTCGGTATTCTGGAAACACCATATATTTT CASSLPRYSGNTIYF
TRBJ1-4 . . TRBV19 TGTGCCAGTAGTATGACTCGTCTCGCTAATGAAAAACTGTTTTTT CASSMTRLANEKLFF
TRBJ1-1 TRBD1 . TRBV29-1 TGCAGCGGTCAGACAGGGAATACTGAAGCTTTCTTT CSGQTGNTEAFF
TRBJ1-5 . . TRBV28 TGTGCCAGCAGTTATCGGGGTAAACACCGCAATCAGCCCCAGCATTTT CASSYRGKHRNQPQHF
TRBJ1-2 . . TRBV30 TGTGCCTGGAGTGTACTCTCTCCTAATGGCTACACCTTC CAWSVLSPNGYTF
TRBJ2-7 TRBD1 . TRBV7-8 TGTGCCAGCAGCTTCCGCCTTTGGGGACAGGAACGTTACGAGCAGTACTTC CASSFRLWGQERYEQYF
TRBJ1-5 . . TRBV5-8 TGTGCCAGCAGCTGGAGGGCCCAGCCCCAGCATTTT CASSWRAQPQHF
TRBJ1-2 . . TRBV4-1 TGCGCCAGCAGCCAAGATCTAGGATATGGCTACACCTTC CASSQDLGYGYTF
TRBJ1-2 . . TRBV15 TGTGCCACCAGCCGAGAAATCCGCGGCGATCTTCATGGCTACACCTTC CATSREIRGDLHGYTF
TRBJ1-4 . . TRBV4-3 TGCGCCAGCAGCCAAGATAGGAGCGGATTGAGGGAAAAACTGTTTTTT CASSQDRSGLREKLFF
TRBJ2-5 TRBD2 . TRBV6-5 TGTGCCAGCAGTCTCGGGACTAGCAGAGAGACCCAGTACTTC CASSLGTSRETQYF
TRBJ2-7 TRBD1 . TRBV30 TGTGCCTGGGCCGACAGGGGTTCCTCCTACGAGCAGTACTTC CAWADRGSSYEQYF
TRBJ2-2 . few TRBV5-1 TGCGCCAGCAGCTTTGGACAGTTGTCCGGGGAGCTGTTTTTT CASSFGQLSGELFF
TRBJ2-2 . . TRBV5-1 TGCGCCAGCAGCTCGACAGTTACCGGGGAGCTGTTTTTT CASSSTVTGELFF
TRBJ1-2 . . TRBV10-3 TGTGCCATCACGAGGGAGCCGGGTGGAGGCTACACCTTC CAITREPGGGYTF
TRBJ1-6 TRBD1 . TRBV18 TGTGCCAGCTCACCACCCGGGACAGCCAATTCACCCCTCCACTTT CASSPPGTANSPLHF
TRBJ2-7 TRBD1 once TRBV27 TGTGCCAGCAGTTTAGTCAGGGGGAAGGGCGAGCAGTACTTC CASSLVRGKGEQYF
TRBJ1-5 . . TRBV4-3 TGCGCCAGCAGCCAAGAGGCGGGTTACAATCAGCCCCAGCATTTT CASSQEAGYNQPQHF
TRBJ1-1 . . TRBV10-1 TGCGCCAGCAGTGAGTCCGCGGGGCTTGAGGCTGAAGCTTTCTTT CASSESAGLEAEAFF
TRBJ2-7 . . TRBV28 TGTGCCACCCACGGGCCAGGGCTCTACGAGCAGTACTTC CATHGPGLYEQYF
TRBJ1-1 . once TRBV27 TGTGCCAGCAGTTTAGGGCTGAACACTGAAGCTTTCTTT CASSLGLNTEAFF
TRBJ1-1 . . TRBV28 TGTGCCAGCAGTTTGAGGAGCCGGAACACTGAAGCTTTCTTT CASSLRSRNTEAFF
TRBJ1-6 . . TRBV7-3 TGTGCCAGCAGCTTAACGTCAGGGCTGAACTCACCCCTCCACTTT CASSLTSGLNSPLHF
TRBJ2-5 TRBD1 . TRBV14 TGTGCCAGCAGCCAGGCAGGACAGGGCCAAGAGACCCAGTACTTC CASSQAGQGQETQYF